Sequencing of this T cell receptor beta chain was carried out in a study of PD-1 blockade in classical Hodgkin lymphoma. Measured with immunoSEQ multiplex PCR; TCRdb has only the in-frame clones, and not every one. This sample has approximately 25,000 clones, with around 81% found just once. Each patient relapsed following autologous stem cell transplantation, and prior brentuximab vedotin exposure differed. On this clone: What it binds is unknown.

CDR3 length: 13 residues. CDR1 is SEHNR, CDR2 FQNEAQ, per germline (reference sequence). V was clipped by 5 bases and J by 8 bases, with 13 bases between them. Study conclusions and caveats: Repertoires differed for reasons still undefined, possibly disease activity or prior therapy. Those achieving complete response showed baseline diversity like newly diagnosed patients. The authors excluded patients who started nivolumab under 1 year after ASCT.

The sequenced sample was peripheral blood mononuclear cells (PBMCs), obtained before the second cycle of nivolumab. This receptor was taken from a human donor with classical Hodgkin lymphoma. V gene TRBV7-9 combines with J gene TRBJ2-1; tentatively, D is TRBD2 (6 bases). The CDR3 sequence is CASSQGGDDEQFF. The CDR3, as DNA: TGTGCCAGCAGCCAGGGCGGGGACGATGAGCAGTTCTTC.